This T cell receptor (beta chain) stems from a study of CD8+ T cells in alopecia areata. Study-level results: Tofacitinib significantly lowered scalp clonality and expanded CD8+ clones among the top 100. Since there was just one nonresponder, nobody can yet say how baseline CD8+ expansion ties to response.

The treatment denotes: oral pan-JAK inhibitor, 5-10 mg twice daily. Alopecia areata patients provided lesional scalp punch biopsies and peripheral blood. cDNA reverse transcribed from extracted RNA served as the sequencing template. This table comes from immunoSEQ multiplex PCR, and its TCRdb copy is limited to in-frame clones, with some not included. Of approximately 7,400 clones detected, around 60% appear once; the ten largest clones hold around an eighth. The length of the CDR3 is 15 residues. Germline V CDR1 and CDR2: MGHRA, YSYEKL. V was trimmed by 3 bases and J by 1 base, leaving 11 bases between them. In regard to this clone: The antigen is undetermined.

This specimen was skin, taken at week 4, from a patient treated with tofacitinib. The chain has TRBV4-1 and TRBJ2-3, with D possibly matching TRBD2 (5 bases). The receptor was derived from a human donor with alopecia areata. The CDR3 sequence: CASSHQKGGTDTQYF. CDR3 nucleotides: TGCGCCAGCAGCCACCAAAAGGGAGGCACAGATACGCAGTATTTT.